These T cell receptor gamma chains were read from a single sample in a study of gamma-delta chains in newborns, infants, children. TCRdb re-called the reads through CATT. The table has under 2,000 gamma-chain clones, around 10% seen once. The sequenced material came from blood. Receptor source: a child who was a newborn, infant or young child, either healthy, febrile or measles-vaccinated (not recorded which). CDR3s include the opening cysteine and the closing phenylalanine or tryptophan. Clone size, where shown, is once, few, many, or a class for clones that have expanded.

j_gene,abundance,v_gene,CDR3aa
TRGJP,large,TRGV9,CALWEVSELGKKIKVF
TRGJP,.,TRGV9,CALWEVHRELGKKIKVF
TRGJP,few,TRGV9,CALWDPSLQELGKKIKVF
TRGJP,medium-sized,TRGV9,CALWGEVNKLGKKIKVF
TRGJP,.,TRGV9,CALWEVEWQELGKKIKVF
TRGJ1/TRGJ2,few,TRGV3,CATWDRPCYYKKLF
TRGJP,medium-sized,TRGV9,CALWELPGELGKKIKVF
TRGJP,.,TRGV9,CALWEVLAELGEKIKVF
TRGJP,medium-sized,TRGV9,CALWESELGKKIKVF
TRGJP,few,TRGV9,CALWEVIEELGKKIKVF
TRGJP,few,TRGV9,CALWEVLRELGKKIKVF
TRGJP,medium-sized,TRGV9,CALWESLLLGKKIKVF
TRGJP,medium-sized,TRGV9,CALWEVPGELGKKIKVF
TRGJP,.,TRGV9,CALWERGQELGKKIKVF
TRGJP,.,TRGV9,CALWVQQELGKKIKVF
TRGJP,.,TRGV9,CALWEARPELGKKIKVF